Sequencing of this T cell receptor (beta chain) was carried out in a study of early T cells in non-severe SARS-CoV-2 infection. Looking at the study overall: Chains stayed unpaired after sequencing of bulk RNA from unsorted whole blood.

Germline CDR1 reads SGHTA; CDR2 reads FQGNSA. Trimming took off 4 bases at V and 0 bases at J, with 4 bases between the two ends. The length of the CDR3 is 12 residues. Unique molecular identifier tags were affixed to discrete cDNA molecules. From the 5' RACE reads, TCRdb called clonotypes with MiXCR, one entry per CDR3 protein. The data contain 45,000 to 50,000 distinct CDR3 sequences, around 6% of them singletons. In its sample, this clonotype was seen a few times. What was sequenced was whole blood. The rearrangement joins TRBV7-2 to TRBJ2-7; no reliable D call. The receptor was derived from an adult who was a healthcare worker with PCR-confirmed SARS-CoV-2 infection or an uninfected control (not recorded which). The CDR3 nucleotides read TGTGCCAGCAGCTCTCCCTCCTACGAGCAGTACTTC. This codes for CASSSPSYEQYF. The whole variable domain, filled in from reference TRBV7-2 and TRBJ2-7, reads GAGVSQSPSNKVTEKGKDVELRCDPISGHTALYWYRQSLGQGLEFLIYFQGNSAPDKSGLPSDRFSAERTGGSVSTLTIQRTQQEDSAVYLCASSSPSYEQYFGPGTRLTVT.